This T cell receptor (beta chain) originates from a study of shared clonotypes between healthy human individuals. As for the study in general: Donors had three CD4 naive, three CD4 memory, two CD8 naive and one CD8 memory plate apiece.

Naive CD8 cells comprised CD45RO-negative, CCR7-positively selected cells, excluding terminally differentiated effector memory CD45RA+ cells. From germline, CDR1 is SGHRS and CDR2 YFSETQ. V was shortened by 4 bases and J by 4 bases, with 16 bases between the two germline ends. This CDR3 contains 15 residues. The run depth of the assay was deep. Sequencing used immunoSEQ multiplex PCR; TCRdb keeps in-frame clones, though not all of them. Here the sample spans over 750,000 clones, approximately 96% being singletons. Sequencing used naive CD8+ T cells sorted from blood. V gene TRBV5-1 combines with J gene TRBJ2-3; D assignment may be TRBD1 or TRBD2 (5 bases each). The TCR originated in a man aged 30-40 years in good health. The CDR3 nucleotides are TGCGCCAGCAGCCCTAGGGGAGAGCAGGCAGATACGCAGTATTTT. It is translated as CASSPRGEQADTQYF.